The rows below give T cell receptor beta chains drawn from one sample of a study of blood T cell repertoires in COVID-19. The assay was immunoSEQ multiplex PCR, and TCRdb's table has in-frame clones only and misses some. The repertoire holds about 130,000 clones, with around 85% as singletons. The sample was peripheral blood. The source of these receptors is a man aged 30 to 45 with COVID-19, enrolled during active disease. Both conserved end residues are part of each CDR3. The D gene is left open where the match is weak. Some rows mark clone size as missing; the rest say once, few, many or name a class of expanded clone.

j_call	clone_size	v_call	d_call	cdr3_aa	cdr3_nt
TRBJ1-2	.	TRBV6-6	.	CASSFPRRDGYGYTF	TGTGCCAGCAGTTTCCCGCGGCGGGACGGATATGGCTACACCTTC
TRBJ1-5	.	TRBV28	.	CASSGRQTFNQPQHF	TGTGCCAGCAGTGGTCGACAGACTTTCAATCAGCCCCAGCATTTT
TRBJ1-4	.	TRBV6-4	.	CASTPETGANEKLFF	TGTGCCAGCACGCCGGAAACAGGAGCTAATGAAAAACTGTTTTTT
TRBJ1-6	many	TRBV2	.	CASGLRGGNSPLHF	TGTGCCAGCGGCCTGAGGGGAGGAAATTCACCCCTCCACTTT
TRBJ2-7	once	TRBV28	TRBD1	CASSSFGDRTVSYEQYF	TGTGCCAGCAGTTCATTTGGGGACAGGACTGTCTCCTACGAGCAGTACTTC
TRBJ1-2	.	TRBV5-1	TRBD1	CASSLTGTANYGYTF	TGCGCCAGCAGCTTGACGGGGACAGCTAACTATGGCTACACCTTC
TRBJ2-1	.	TRBV7-6	TRBD2	CASSLAPVVAGHYNEQFF	TGTGCCAGCAGCTTAGCGCCTGTGGTAGCGGGACATTACAATGAGCAGTTCTTC
TRBJ1-4	.	TRBV11-2	TRBD1	CASSRGQGGEKLFF	TGTGCCAGCAGCAGGGGACAGGGGGGTGAAAAACTGTTTTTT
TRBJ1-1	.	TRBV6-6	.	CASSQLRDTEAFF	TGTGCCAGCAGTCAACTCAGGGACACTGAAGCTTTCTTT
TRBJ1-2	few	TRBV11-2	.	CASSLGQAYGYTF	TGTGCCAGCAGCTTAGGGCAGGCCTATGGCTACACCTTC